This T cell receptor (beta chain) was retrieved from a study of T-cell reconstitution after alpha-beta-depleted transplantation in children. The study, taken as a whole, reports: When one year had passed after transplant, most T-cell counts and diversity came from newly produced T cells. As was reported, about two months after transplant, alpha-beta T cells came from several hundred expanded graft clones. For some patients, TCRbeta diversity was high at day 60 because of recipient T cells and thymic progenitors that survived.

The table lists this clonotype with many counts. Its antigen remains unknown. CDR3 size: 13 residues. The germline V gene has CDR1 SEHNR and CDR2 FQNEAQ (reference sequence). V lost 2 bases to trimming and J lost 6 bases, with 8 bases between them. The authors prepared the TCRbeta library with unique molecular identifiers. TCRdb recomputed calls from the PCR reads with MiXCR, one row per CDR3 protein. The sample has roughly 300,000 distinct CDR3 sequences; roughly 11% are singletons. The TCR sequence derives from a male patient aged 2-15 years who had a stem cell transplant for chronic granulomatous disease, so the T cells may come from the graft donor. Here the sequenced sample was peripheral blood, taken 180 days after TCRalphabeta/CD19-depleted stem cell transplant. The chain joins TRBV7-9 to TRBJ2-1; tentative D call: TRBD2 (6 bases). For the CDR3, the DNA is TGTGCCAGCAGCTTATGGACTATCAATGAGCAGTTCTTC. Encoded protein: CASSLWTINEQFF.